This entry is about one TCR beta chain. The sample comes from a study of control samples from healthy donors and cancer patients. The repertoire was sequenced with immunoSEQ multiplex PCR; TCRdb's copy has only in-frame clones and lacks some. The table records 150,000 to 190,000 clones, over 85% of them present only once. The length of the CDR3 is 14 residues. Germline loops: CDR1 LNHDA, CDR2 SQIVND (reference sequence). Trimming took off 10 bases at V and 4 bases at J, with 17 bases between the two ends. The chain combines TRBV19 with TRBJ2-1; D is undetermined. Sequenced input: blood. The TCR was taken from a man over 45 in good health. The CDR3, as DNA: TGTGCCACCAAGGCTGCGGCTCCTTACAATGAGCAGTTCTTC. It translates to CATKAAAPYNEQFF.